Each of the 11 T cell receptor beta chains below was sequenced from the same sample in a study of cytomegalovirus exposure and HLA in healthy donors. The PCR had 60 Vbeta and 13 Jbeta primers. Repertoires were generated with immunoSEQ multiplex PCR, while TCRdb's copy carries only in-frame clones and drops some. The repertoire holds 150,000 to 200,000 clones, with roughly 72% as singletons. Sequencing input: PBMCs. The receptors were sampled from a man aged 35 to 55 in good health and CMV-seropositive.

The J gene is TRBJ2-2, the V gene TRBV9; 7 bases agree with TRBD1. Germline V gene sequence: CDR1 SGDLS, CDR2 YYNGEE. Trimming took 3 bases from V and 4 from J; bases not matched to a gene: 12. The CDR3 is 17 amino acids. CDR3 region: CASSATTGARTTGELFF. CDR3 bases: TGTGCCAGCAGCGCTACCACAGGGGCGCGCACCACCGGGGAGCTGTTTTTT. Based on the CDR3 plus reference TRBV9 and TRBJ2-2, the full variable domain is DSGVTQTPKHLITATGQRVTLRCSPRSGDLSVYWYQQSLDQGLQFLIQYYNGEERAKGNILERFSAQQFPDLHSELNLSSLELGDSALYFCASSATTGARTTGELFFGEGSRLTVL.

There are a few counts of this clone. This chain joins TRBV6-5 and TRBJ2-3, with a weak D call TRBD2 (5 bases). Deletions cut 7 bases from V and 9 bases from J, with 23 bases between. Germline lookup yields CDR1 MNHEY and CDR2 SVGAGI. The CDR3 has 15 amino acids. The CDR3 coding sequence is TGTGCCAGCACCCCAGATGAGGGTCGAGGTGGGACGCAGTATTTT. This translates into CASTPDEGRGGTQYF.

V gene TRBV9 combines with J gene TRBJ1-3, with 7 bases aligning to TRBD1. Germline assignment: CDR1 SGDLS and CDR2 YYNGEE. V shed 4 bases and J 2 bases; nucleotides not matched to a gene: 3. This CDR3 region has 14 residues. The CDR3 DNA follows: TGTGCCAGCAGCAACGGACAGGCTGGAAACACCATATATTTT. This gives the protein CASSNGQAGNTIYF.

The CDR3 protein is CASSTSGFTEAFF. The CDR3 region has the DNA TGTGCCAGCAGCACCTCAGGGTTCACTGAAGCTTTCTTT. This chain joins TRBV9 and TRBJ1-1; the D gene is possibly TRBD1 (5 bases). Looked up from germline, CDR1 is SGDLS and CDR2 is YYNGEE. The V end was cut by 4 bases, the J end by 4 bases, with 11 bases between. This CDR3 is 13 amino acids long.

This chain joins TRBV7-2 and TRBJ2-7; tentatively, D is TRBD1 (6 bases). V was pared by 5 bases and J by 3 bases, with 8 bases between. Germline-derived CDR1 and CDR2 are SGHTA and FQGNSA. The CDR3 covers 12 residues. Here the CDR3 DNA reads TGTGCCAGCAGCGGGACAATCTACGAGCAGTACTTC. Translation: CASSGTIYEQYF. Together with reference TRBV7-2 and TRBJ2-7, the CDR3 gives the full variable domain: GAGVSQSPSNKVTEKGKDVELRCDPISGHTALYWYRQSLGQGLEFLIYFQGNSAPDKSGLPSDRFSAERTGGSVSTLTIQRTQQEDSAVYLCASSGTIYEQYFGPGTRLTVT.

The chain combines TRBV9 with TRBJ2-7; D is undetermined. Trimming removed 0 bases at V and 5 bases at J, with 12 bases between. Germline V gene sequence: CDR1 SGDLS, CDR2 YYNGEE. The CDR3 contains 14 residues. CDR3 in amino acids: CASSVGASPDEQYF. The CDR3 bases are TGTGCCAGCAGCGTAGGGGCCTCTCCTGACGAGCAGTACTTC.

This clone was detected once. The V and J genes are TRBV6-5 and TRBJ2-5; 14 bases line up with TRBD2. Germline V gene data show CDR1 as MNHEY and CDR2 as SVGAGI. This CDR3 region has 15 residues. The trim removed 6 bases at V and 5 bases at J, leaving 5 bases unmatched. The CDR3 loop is CASRGTSGGGETQYF. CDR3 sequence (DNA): TGTGCCAGCAGGGGGACTAGCGGGGGAGGTGAGACCCAGTACTTC.

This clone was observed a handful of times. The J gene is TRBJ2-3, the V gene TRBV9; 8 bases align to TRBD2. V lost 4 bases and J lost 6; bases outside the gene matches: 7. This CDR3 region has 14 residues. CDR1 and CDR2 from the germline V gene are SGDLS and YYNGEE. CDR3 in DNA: TGTGCCAGCAGCCCTCGCGGGGGGTGGGATACGCAGTATTTT. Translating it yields CASSPRGGWDTQYF.

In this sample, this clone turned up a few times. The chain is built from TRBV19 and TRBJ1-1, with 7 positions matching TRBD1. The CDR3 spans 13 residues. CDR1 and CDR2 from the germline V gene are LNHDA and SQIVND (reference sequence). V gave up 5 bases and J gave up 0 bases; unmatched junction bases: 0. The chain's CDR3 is CASSDRVNTEAFF. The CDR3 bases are TGTGCCAGTAGTGACAGGGTGAACACTGAAGCTTTCTTT.

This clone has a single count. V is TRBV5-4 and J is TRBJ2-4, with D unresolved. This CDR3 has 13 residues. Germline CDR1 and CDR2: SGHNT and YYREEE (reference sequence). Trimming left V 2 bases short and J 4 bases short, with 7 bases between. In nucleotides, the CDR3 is TGTGCCAGCAGCTTACCCCAGAAAAACATTCAGTACTTC. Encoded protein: CASSLPQKNIQYF.

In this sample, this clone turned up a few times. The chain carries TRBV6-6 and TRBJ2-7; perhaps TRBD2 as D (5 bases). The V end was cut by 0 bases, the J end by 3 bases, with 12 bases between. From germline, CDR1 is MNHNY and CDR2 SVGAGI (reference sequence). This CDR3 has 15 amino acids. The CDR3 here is CASSYSLRGIYEQYF. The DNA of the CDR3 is TGTGCCAGCAGTTACTCACTCCGGGGTATCTACGAGCAGTACTTC.